This T cell receptor (beta chain) is from a study of blood T cell repertoires in COVID-19. CDR1 and CDR2 (germline): SGHDT, YYEEEE. CDR3 size: 16 residues. J gave up 0 bases and V 1 base, and 4 bases lay outside the gene matches. Measured with immunoSEQ multiplex PCR; TCRdb has only the in-frame clones, and not every one. Of 380,000 or so clones in the sample, around 90% were seen once. Source material: peripheral blood. The chain joins TRBV5-6 to TRBJ1-2; 9 bases are a match to TRBD1. The TCR originated in a man between 40 and 49 years old with acute or convalescent COVID-19. CDR3 DNA: TGTGCCAGCAGCTTGAGGTGGGACAGGGCTAACTATGGCTACACCTTC. Its protein product is CASSLRWDRANYGYTF.